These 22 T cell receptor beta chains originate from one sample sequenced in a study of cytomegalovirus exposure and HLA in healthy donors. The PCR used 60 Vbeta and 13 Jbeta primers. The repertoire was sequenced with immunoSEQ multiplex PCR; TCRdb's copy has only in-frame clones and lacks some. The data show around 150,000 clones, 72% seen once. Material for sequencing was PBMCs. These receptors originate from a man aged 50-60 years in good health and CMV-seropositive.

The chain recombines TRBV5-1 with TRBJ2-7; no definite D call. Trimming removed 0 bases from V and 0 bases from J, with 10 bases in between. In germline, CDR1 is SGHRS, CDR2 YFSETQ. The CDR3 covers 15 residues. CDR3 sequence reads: CASSLGHQDSYEQYF. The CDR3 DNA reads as TGCGCCAGCAGCTTGGGGCACCAGGACTCCTACGAGCAGTACTTC.

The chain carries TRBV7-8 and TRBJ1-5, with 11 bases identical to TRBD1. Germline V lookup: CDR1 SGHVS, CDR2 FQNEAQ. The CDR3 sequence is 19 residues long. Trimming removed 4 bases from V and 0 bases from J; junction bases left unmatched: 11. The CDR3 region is CASSSSFPGQGVSNQPQHF. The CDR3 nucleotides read TGTGCCAGCAGCTCATCTTTCCCGGGACAGGGGGTTAGCAATCAGCCCCAGCATTTT.

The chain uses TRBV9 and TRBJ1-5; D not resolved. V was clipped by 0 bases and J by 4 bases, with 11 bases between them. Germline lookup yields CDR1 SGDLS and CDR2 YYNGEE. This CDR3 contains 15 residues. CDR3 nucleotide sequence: TGTGCCAGCAGCGTAGGGGAAGGGAGAAATCAGCCCCAGCATTTT. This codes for CASSVGEGRNQPQHF.

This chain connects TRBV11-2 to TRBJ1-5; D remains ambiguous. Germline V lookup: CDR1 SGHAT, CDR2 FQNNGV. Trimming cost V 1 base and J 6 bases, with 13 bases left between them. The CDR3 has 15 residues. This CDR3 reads CASSLGSPRGQPQHF. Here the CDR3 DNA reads TGTGCCAGCAGCTTAGGCAGTCCTCGGGGTCAGCCCCAGCATTTT. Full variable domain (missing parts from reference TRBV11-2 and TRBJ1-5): EAGVAQSPRYKIIEKRQSVAFWCNPISGHATLYWYQQILGQGPKLLIQFQNNGVVDDSQLPKDRFSAERLKGVDSTLKIQPAKLEDSAVYLCASSLGSPRGQPQHFGDGTRLSIL.

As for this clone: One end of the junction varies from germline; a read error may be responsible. The CDR3 spells CASSEGGASQPQHF. The CDR3, as DNA: TGTGCCAGCAGCGAAGGGGGCGCGAGTCAGCCCCAGCATTTT. The chain combines TRBV2 with TRBJ1-5; 7 bases fit TRBD1. Per the germline V gene, CDR1 is SNHLY and CDR2 is FYNNEI. The CDR3 loop spans 14 amino acids.

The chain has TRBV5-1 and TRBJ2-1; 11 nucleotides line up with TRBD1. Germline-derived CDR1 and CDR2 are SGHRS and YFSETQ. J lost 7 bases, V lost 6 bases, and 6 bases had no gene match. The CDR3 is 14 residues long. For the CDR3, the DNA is TGCGCCAGCACCAAGGACAGGGGGCGAAATGAGCAGTTCTTC. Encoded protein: CASTKDRGRNEQFF. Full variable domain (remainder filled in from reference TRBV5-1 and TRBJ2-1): KAGVTQTPRYLIKTRGQQVTLSCSPISGHRSVSWYQQTPGQGLQFLFEYFSETQRNKGNFPGRFSGRQFSNSRSEMNVSTLELGDSALYLCASTKDRGRNEQFFGPGTRLTVL.

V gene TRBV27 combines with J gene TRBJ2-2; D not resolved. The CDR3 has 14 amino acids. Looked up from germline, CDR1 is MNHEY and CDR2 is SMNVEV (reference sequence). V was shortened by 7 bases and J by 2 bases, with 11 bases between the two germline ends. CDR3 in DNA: TGTGCCAGCAAACTCGATAGAAACACCGGGGAGCTGTTTTTT. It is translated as CASKLDRNTGELFF.

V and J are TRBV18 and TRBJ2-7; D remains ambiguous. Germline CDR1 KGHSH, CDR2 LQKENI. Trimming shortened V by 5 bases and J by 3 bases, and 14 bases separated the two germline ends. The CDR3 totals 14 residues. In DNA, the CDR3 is TGTGCCAGCTCAACGGGTCTAGGCGGCTACGAGCAGTACTTC. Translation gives CASSTGLGGYEQYF.

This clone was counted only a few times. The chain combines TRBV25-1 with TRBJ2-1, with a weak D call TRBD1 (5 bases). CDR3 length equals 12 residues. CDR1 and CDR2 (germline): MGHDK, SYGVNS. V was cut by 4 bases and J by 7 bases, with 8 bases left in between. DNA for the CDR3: TGTGCCAGCAGTGTGCAGGGAAATGAGCAGTTCTTC. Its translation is CASSVQGNEQFF.

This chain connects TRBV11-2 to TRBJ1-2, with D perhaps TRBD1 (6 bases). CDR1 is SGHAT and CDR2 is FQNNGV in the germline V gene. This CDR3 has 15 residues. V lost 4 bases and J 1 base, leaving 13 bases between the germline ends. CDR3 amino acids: CASSWAQGINYGYTF. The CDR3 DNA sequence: TGTGCCAGCAGCTGGGCCCAGGGGATTAACTATGGCTACACCTTC. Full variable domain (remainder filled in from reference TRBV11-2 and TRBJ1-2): EAGVAQSPRYKIIEKRQSVAFWCNPISGHATLYWYQQILGQGPKLLIQFQNNGVVDDSQLPKDRFSAERLKGVDSTLKIQPAKLEDSAVYLCASSWAQGINYGYTFGSGTRLTVV.

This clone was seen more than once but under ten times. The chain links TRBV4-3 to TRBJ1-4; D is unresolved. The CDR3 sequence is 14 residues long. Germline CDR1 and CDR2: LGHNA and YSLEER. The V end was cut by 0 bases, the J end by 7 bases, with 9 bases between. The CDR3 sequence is CASSQESRSEKLFF. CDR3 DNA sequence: TGCGCCAGCAGCCAAGAATCTAGGAGTGAAAAACTGTTTTTT.

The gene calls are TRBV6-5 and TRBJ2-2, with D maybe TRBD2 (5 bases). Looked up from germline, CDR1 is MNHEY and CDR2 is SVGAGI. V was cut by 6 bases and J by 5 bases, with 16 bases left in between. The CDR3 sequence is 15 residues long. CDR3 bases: TGTGCCAGCAGCTATCCCGGGGTAGGGACCGGGGAGCTGTTTTTT. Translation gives CASSYPGVGTGELFF.

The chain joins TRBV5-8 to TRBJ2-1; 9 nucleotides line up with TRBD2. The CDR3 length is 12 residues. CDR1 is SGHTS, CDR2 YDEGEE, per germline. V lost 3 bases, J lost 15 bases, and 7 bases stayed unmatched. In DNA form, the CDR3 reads TGTGCCAGCAGCTCTGAAGGCGGGAGGGGGTTCTTC. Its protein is CASSSEGGRGFF.

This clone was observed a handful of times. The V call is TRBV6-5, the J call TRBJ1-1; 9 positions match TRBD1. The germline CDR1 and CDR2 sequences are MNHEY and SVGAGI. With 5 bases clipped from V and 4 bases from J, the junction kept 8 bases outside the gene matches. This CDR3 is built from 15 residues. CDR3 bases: TGTGCCAGCAGTCCCACAGGGGGCGGTTTCACTGAAGCTTTCTTT. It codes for CASSPTGGGFTEAFF.

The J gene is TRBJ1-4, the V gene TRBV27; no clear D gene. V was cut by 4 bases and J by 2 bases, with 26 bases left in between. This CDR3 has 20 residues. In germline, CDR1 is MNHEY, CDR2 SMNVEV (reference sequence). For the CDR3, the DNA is TGTGCCAGCAGTTACCGCCCCCGGCACAGAGGGCCTACTACTAATGAAAAACTGTTTTTT. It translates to CASSYRPRHRGPTTNEKLFF.

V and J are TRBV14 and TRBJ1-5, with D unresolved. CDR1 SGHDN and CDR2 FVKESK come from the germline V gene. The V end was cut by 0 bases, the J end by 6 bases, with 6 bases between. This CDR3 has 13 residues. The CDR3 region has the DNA TGTGCCAGCAGCCAAGATAACTTTCAGCCCCAGCATTTT. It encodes CASSQDNFQPQHF. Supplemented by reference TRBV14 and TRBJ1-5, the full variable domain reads EAGVTQFPSHSVIEKGQTVTLRCDPISGHDNLYWYRRVMGKEIKFLLHFVKESKQDESGMPNNRFLAERTGGTYSTLKVQPAELEDSGVYFCASSQDNFQPQHFGDGTRLSIL.

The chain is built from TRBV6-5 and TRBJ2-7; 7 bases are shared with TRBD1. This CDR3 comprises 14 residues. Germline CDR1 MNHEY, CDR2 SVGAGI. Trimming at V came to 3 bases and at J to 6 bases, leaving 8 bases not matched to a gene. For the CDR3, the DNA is TGTGCCAGCAGTTATTTCGACAGGGATCGCGAGCAGTACTTC. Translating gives CASSYFDRDREQYF.

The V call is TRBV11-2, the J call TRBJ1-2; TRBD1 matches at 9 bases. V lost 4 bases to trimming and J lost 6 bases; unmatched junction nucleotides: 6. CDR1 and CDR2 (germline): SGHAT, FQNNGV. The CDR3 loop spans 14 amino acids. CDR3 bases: TGTGCCAGCAGCTACGGGACAGGGATAGATGGCTACACCTTC. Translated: CASSYGTGIDGYTF.

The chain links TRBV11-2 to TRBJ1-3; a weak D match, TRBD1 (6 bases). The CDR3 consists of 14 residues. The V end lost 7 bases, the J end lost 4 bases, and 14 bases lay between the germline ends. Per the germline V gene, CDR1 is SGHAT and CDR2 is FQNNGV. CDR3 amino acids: CASKTTGSGNTIYF. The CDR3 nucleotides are TGTGCCAGCAAGACGACAGGATCGGGAAACACCATATATTTT.

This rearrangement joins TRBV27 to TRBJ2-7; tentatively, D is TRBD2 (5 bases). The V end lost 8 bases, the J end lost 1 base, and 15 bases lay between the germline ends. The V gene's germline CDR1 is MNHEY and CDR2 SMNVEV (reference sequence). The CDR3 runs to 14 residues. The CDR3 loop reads CASAGRRKSYEQYF. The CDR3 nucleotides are TGTGCCAGCGCCGGGCGGAGGAAATCCTACGAGCAGTACTTC.

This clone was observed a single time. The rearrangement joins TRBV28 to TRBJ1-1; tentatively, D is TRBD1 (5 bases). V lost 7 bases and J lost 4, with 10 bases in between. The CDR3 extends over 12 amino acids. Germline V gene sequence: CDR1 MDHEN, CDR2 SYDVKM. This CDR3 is CASTLRGTEAFF. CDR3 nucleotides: TGTGCCAGCACACTAAGGGGCACTGAAGCTTTCTTT.

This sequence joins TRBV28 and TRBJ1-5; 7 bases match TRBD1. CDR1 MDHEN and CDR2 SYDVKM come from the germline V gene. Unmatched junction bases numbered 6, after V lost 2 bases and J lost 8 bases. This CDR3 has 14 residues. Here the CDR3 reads CASSLPTGWKPQHF. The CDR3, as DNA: TGTGCCAGCAGTTTACCGACAGGGTGGAAGCCCCAGCATTTT.